The subject of this entry is one T cell receptor beta chain. Its antigen is still unknown. The conserved final phenylalanine or tryptophan is absent from the CDR3, which likely points to a read error. RNA was isolated from bulk unsorted tissue, and RNA quality was assessed with a NanoDrop ND-1000 and an Agilent 2100. Distant non-tumor tissue taken more than 3 cm from the tumor edge was used as the normal lung sample. The donors were newly diagnosed lung cancer patients admitted for thoracic surgery in China from August to November 2014 who had not received prior chemotherapy. Patients who had received previous radiotherapy or chemotherapy, or who had another concurrent cancer, were excluded from the study. Pieces of surgical tissue measuring about 1-2.1 cm3 were kept in RNAlater solution and held at -80 degrees C until needed. Libraries were constructed by multiplex PCR. These reads were obtained on an Illumina HiSeq 2500. TCRbeta libraries were constructed through three rounds of nested PCR with primers (Table S4) according to protocols adapted from ARM-PCR. PCR products of 200-500 bp were gel-excised and purified with the QIAquick gel extraction kit before sequencing. In the source study's methods: Reads were cleaned using Trimmomatic, were merged into complete CDR3 sequences using FLASH, and were assigned to V(D)J germline segments using MiTCR. VDJtools was used to compute clonal diversity as the inverse Simpson's index. Productive reads were defined as in-frame sequences without a premature stop codon. TCRdb redid the processing of the public reads, applying fastp at Q25 and MiXCR, and retained in-frame beta chains. Records with the same CDR3 protein are collapsed into one entry carrying the most frequent genes and DNA. The V and J calls here are based on TCRdb, not the publication. Counted in this sample were over 80,000 distinct CDR3 sequences; 80% of them appeared once. Clones ranked in the top ten supply roughly 29% of the sample.

The sample is drawn from a study of tumor and adjacent non-tumor tissue in lung cancer (dated by TCRdb to the late 2010s). General notes on the study: Patients with adenocarcinoma (approximately twelve), squamous cell carcinoma (2) and small cell lung cancer (1) were included in the cohort. Sequencing generated a total of 125,075,908 productive TCRbeta reads, averaging around 4.2 million reads per sample. Over 25 paired specimens, one tumor and one normal lung sample per patient, were profiled by TCRbeta CDR3 sequencing. The roughly 15 enrolled patients, of whom around ten were men and 5 were women, were aged about 30 to 85 years and were diagnosed with TNM stage I to III disease. Using bulk TCRbeta repertoires from some 14 lung cancer patients, the study set lung tumor tissue side by side with matched distant non-tumor lung tissue.

Trimming takes 6 bases from V and 3 bases from J, and the germline ends sit 12 bases apart. Counting both end residues, the CDR3 totals 14 amino acids. Only CDR3 DNA is held: 42 bases, read in frame from base 1. From a lookup of the germline V gene, CDR1 and CDR2 are MDHEN and SYDVKM. Overall study outcomes, separate from this receptor: The top 100 clones accounted for a significantly larger cumulative portion of the repertoire in normal lung than in tumor tissue. Tumor tissue showed significantly higher TCR diversity (inverse Simpson) than normal lung tissue, at roughly 390 vs 170 (P = 0.0075, Mann-Whitney U test). With only around 15 patients in the cohort, the authors noted that larger samples and more detailed clinical data are needed. TCR diversity was significantly higher in younger patients, and greater tumor TCR diversity was associated with shorter overall survival and shorter disease-free survival. The sequencing platform is not named in the methods, and unique molecular identifiers are not mentioned. Because peripheral blood was not sequenced, the blood TCRbeta repertoires of the lung cancer patients in the study went unexamined.

The sequence was obtained from a man aged 55 to 70 with small cell lung cancer. The sequence links TRBV28 to TRBJ1-5, with the D gene too uncertain to name. Sequenced: distant non-tumor lung tissue. The sequenced DNA: TGTGCCAGCAGGAGAGGGATTGTCAATCAGCCCCAGCATCTT. This sequence encodes CASRRGIVNQPQHL.